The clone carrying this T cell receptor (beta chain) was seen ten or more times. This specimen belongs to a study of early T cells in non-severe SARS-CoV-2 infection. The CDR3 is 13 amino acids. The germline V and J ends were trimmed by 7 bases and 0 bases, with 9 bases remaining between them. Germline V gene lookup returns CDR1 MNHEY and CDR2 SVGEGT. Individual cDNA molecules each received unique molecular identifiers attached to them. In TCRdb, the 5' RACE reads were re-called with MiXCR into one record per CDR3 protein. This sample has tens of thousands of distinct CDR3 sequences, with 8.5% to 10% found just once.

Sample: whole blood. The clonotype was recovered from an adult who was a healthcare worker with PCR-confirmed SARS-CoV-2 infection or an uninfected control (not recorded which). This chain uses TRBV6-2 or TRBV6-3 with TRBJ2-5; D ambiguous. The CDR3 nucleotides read TGTGCCAGCACGGAGCCCAACCAAGAGACCCAGTACTTC. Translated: CASTEPNQETQYF.